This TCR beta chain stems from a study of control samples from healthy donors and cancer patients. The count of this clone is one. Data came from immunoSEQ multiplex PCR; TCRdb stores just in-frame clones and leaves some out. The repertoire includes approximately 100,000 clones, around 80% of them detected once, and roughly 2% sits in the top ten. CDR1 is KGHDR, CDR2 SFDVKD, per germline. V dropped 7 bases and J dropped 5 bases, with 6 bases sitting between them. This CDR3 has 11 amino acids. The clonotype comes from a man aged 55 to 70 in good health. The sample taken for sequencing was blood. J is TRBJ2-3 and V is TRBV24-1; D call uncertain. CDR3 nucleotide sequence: TGTGCCACCAGATTCGAAGATACGCAGTATTTT. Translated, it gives CATRFEDTQYF.